One sample yielded the 16 T cell receptor beta chains listed below, sequenced in a study of neoadjuvant anti-PD-1 for oral cavity cancer. Sequenced by immunoSEQ multiplex PCR; TCRdb stores in-frame clones only, minus some. The sample holds about 14,000 clones, 60% to 75% seen once. The sequencing here drew on PBMCs, taken before nivolumab (anti-PD-1) treatment. All receptors come from a person aged 35 to 85 with oral cavity squamous cell carcinoma.

V usage is TRBV7-9 and J usage is TRBJ1-2; possibly TRBD1 for D (5 bases). V was trimmed by 4 bases and J by 6 bases, leaving 21 bases between them. Looked up from germline, CDR1 is SEHNR and CDR2 is FQNEAQ (reference sequence). The CDR3 sequence is 16 residues long. CDR3 region: CASSSNLKVRGDGYTF. CDR3 in DNA: TGTGCCAGCAGCTCAAACTTAAAGGTTAGGGGAGATGGCTACACCTTC.

The CDR3 here is CASSMDRLSRKFF. CDR3 nucleotide sequence: TGTGCCAGCAGCATGGACAGGCTCAGTAGGAAGTTCTTC. V is TRBV11-3 and J is TRBJ2-1, with TRBD1 matching 7 bases. V gave up 5 bases and J gave up 14 bases; unmatched junction bases: 12. The germline gives CDR1 SGHNT, CDR2 YENEEA. This CDR3 has 13 amino acids. Together with reference TRBV11-3 and TRBJ2-1, the CDR3 gives the full variable domain: EAGVVQSPRYKIIEKKQPVAFWCNPISGHNTLYWYLQNLGQGPELLIRYENEEAVDDSQLPKDRFSAERLKGVDSTLKIQPAELGDSAVYLCASSMDRLSRKFFGPGTRLTVL.

This clone is labeled medium-sized. The chain joins TRBV14 to TRBJ2-3; D not certain. The CDR3 covers 15 residues. Germline CDR1 reads SGHDN; CDR2 reads FVKESK. Between the trimmed V and J ends, which lost 0 bases and 5 bases, there was a span of 12 bases. Here the CDR3 DNA reads TGTGCCAGCAGCCAAGACATCATCAGTGTAGATACGCAGTATTTT. Residues: CASSQDIISVDTQYF. Drawing the rest from reference TRBV14 and TRBJ2-3, the complete variable domain is EAGVTQFPSHSVIEKGQTVTLRCDPISGHDNLYWYRRVMGKEIKFLLHFVKESKQDESGMPNNRFLAERTGGTYSTLKVQPAELEDSGVYFCASSQDIISVDTQYFGPGTRLTVL.

The chain joins TRBV27 to TRBJ2-1; a possible D gene is TRBD1 (6 bases). CDR1 and CDR2 (germline): MNHEY, SMNVEV (reference sequence). Deletions cut 2 bases from V and 5 bases from J, with 13 bases between. This CDR3 region has 15 residues. CDR3 DNA: TGTGCCAGCAGTTTACGCCAGGGGAGCCACAATGAGCAGTTCTTC. Its translation is CASSLRQGSHNEQFF.

The chain combines TRBV6-6 with TRBJ2-7; 11 nucleotides align to TRBD2. Germline CDR1 is MNHNY and CDR2 is SVGAGI (reference sequence). The CDR3 spans 16 residues. With 6 bases clipped from V and 0 bases from J, the junction kept 7 bases outside the gene matches. DNA of the CDR3: TGTGCCAGCAGGCAACCCGGACTAGCGGGCTCCTACGAGCAGTACTTC. Translation gives CASRQPGLAGSYEQYF.

V gene TRBV27 combines with J gene TRBJ1-1; D gene uncertain. CDR3 size: 15 residues. V was cut by 2 bases and J by 1 base, with 11 bases left in between. Germline-derived CDR1 and CDR2 are MNHEY and SMNVEV (reference sequence). CDR3 coding DNA: TGTGCCAGCAGTTTAATGGCGGGGAGGAACACTGAAGCTTTCTTT. Its translation is CASSLMAGRNTEAFF.

This clone has just a few counts. The chain uses TRBV7-2 and TRBJ2-1; D might be TRBD2 (5 bases). Germline V gene lookup returns CDR1 SGHTA and CDR2 FQGNSA. The CDR3 is made up of 13 amino acids. V was trimmed by 6 bases and J by 4 bases, leaving 10 bases between them. The CDR3, as DNA: TGTGCCAGCAGTTCGCAGCGGTACAATGAGCAGTTCTTC. It specifies CASSSQRYNEQFF.

The V gene is TRBV14, the J gene TRBJ2-7, with D unresolved. The germline V gene has CDR1 SGHDN and CDR2 FVKESK. Trimming stripped 1 base from V and 5 bases from J, with 15 bases between. The CDR3 has 15 amino acids. This CDR3 is CASSQGAGRRHEQYF. The CDR3, as DNA: TGTGCCAGCAGCCAAGGGGCTGGTAGGCGCCACGAGCAGTACTTC.

This clone was seen only once. J is TRBJ2-7 and V is TRBV27, with 12 bases that match TRBD2. Per germline, CDR1 MNHEY and CDR2 SMNVEV (reference sequence). The CDR3 loop spans 16 amino acids. J lost 2 bases, V lost 2 bases, and 4 bases had no gene match. The CDR3 is CASSLRTSGEAYEQYF. In DNA form, the CDR3 reads TGTGCCAGCAGTTTAAGGACTAGCGGGGAAGCCTACGAGCAGTACTTC.

CDR3 sequence reads: CASSSLLTGAAYEQYF. In DNA, the CDR3 is TGTGCCAGCAGCTCCCTGTTGACAGGGGCCGCCTACGAGCAGTACTTC. The chain recombines TRBV5-6 with TRBJ2-7, with 8 bases lining up with TRBD1. V lost 3 bases to trimming and J lost 2 bases; unmatched junction nucleotides: 10. The germline V gene has CDR1 SGHDT and CDR2 YYEEEE. The CDR3 is made up of 16 amino acids.

The V gene is TRBV30, the J gene TRBJ2-4; D not resolved. Germline V gene data show CDR1 as GTSNPN and CDR2 as SVGIG (reference sequence). The ends were cut back, 1 base at V and 1 base at J, with 8 bases in the middle. The CDR3 runs 14 residues. CDR3 protein: CAWSGSEAKNIQYF. DNA of the CDR3: TGTGCCTGGAGTGGATCGGAGGCCAAAAACATTCAGTACTTC. The whole variable domain, remainder taken from reference TRBV30 and TRBJ2-4, is SQTIHQWPATLVQPVGSPLSLECTVEGTSNPNLYWYRQAAGRGLQLLFYSVGIGQISSEVPQNLSASRPQDRQFILSSKKLLLSDSGFYLCAWSGSEAKNIQYFGAGTRLSVL.

This clone has only a few counts. The V gene is TRBV7-2, the J gene TRBJ1-1; TRBD1 matches at 12 bases. V lost 4 bases, J lost 2 bases, and 2 bases stayed unmatched. Looked up from germline, CDR1 is SGHTA and CDR2 is FQGNSA. The CDR3 runs 15 residues. The CDR3 sequence is CASSWDRGLNTEAFF. The DNA for the CDR3 is TGTGCCAGCAGCTGGGACAGGGGGCTTAACACTGAAGCTTTCTTT.

CDR3 sequence reads: CATSRDFGYEQYF. Written as DNA, the CDR3 is TGTGCCACCAGCAGAGATTTCGGCTACGAGCAGTACTTC. The gene calls are TRBV15 and TRBJ2-7; D gene uncertain. CDR3 length: 13 amino acids. Per germline, CDR1 LNHNV and CDR2 YYDKDF (reference sequence). V was pared by 0 bases and J by 3 bases, with 6 bases between.

J is TRBJ2-5 and V is TRBV5-4, with 8 bases identical to TRBD1. Trimming cost V 3 bases and J 7 bases; bases outside gene matches: 5. Germline lookup yields CDR1 SGHNT and CDR2 YYREEE (reference sequence). The CDR3 extends over 13 amino acids. CDR3 residues: CASSSDRAGTQYF. As DNA, the CDR3 is TGTGCCAGCAGCTCGGACAGGGCGGGGACCCAGTACTTC.

This clone was seen only a few times. This chain joins TRBV30 and TRBJ1-5; no clear D gene. CDR1 is GTSNPN, CDR2 SVGIG, per germline (reference sequence). Trimming removed 0 bases at V and 7 bases at J, with 10 bases between. The CDR3 totals 13 residues. The CDR3 region has the DNA TGTGCCTGGAGTGTGGGTGGCGGACAGCCCCAGCATTTT. It is translated as CAWSVGGGQPQHF.

The chain has TRBV25-1 and TRBJ2-5; perhaps TRBD1 as D (6 bases). From germline, CDR1 is MGHDK and CDR2 SYGVNS. V shed 5 bases and J shed 4 bases, with 17 bases lying between them. This CDR3 has 15 amino acids. This CDR3 reads CASSFRGEGAETQYF. In nucleotides, the CDR3 is TGTGCCAGCAGTTTCAGGGGCGAGGGTGCAGAGACCCAGTACTTC.